Included here is one TCR beta chain sequence, with context. Only one count was recorded for this clone. Its antigen has not been determined. No clone much larger than this one lies a single base away; base qualities are absent. TCRbeta CDR3 regions were amplified from genomic DNA using the immunoSEQ Assay, a bias-controlled multiplex PCR. The study's processing was this. Nucleated cell counts per sample were estimated from amplification of reference gene primers within the assay. Sequence reads were collapsed and filtered to measure the absolute abundance of every unique TCRbeta CDR3 rearrangement. For each sample, productive Simpson clonality was calculated as the square root of Simpson's diversity index over productive rearrangements. The table was pulled from immuneACCESS by TCRdb, which kept in-frame rearrangements only. Such tables lose some clones; where checked, under half of the loss comes from unresolved V genes, and the rest has no known cause. V and J calls plus clone size are reproduced from that table; the DNA served to infer D and trimming. A total of 300,000 or so clones appear in this sample, around 90% of them only once. The ten largest clones represent approximately 5% of the sample.

This record comes from a study of blood T cell repertoires in COVID-19 (dated by TCRdb to the early 2020s). Describing the broader study: Collaborator samples came from the United States, Italy and Spain and covered acute and convalescent phases of COVID-19. The material from the prospective study consisted of cDNA or gDNA derived from T cells, B-cell-depleted T cells, or PBMCs. Deeply sampled blood TCRbeta repertoires from subjects exposed to, actively infected with, or recovered from COVID-19 were included in the dataset. The samples were drawn from two sources: the first 160 participants of the ongoing ImmuneRACE study, and 950 to 1,500 subjects contributed by 6 global collaborators. HLA class I and class II types, where available, came from metadata supplied by the sample provider rather than from assay-based typing. The repertoires were released in a freely available public database intended as a resource for research on the immune response to SARS-CoV-2. The sample metadata nearly always contained a de-identified subject ID, COVID-19 status, age in years and sex. The study at large found these results: How much clinical and demographic metadata was included differed by source and by participant, and the metadata was provided uncurated.

The junction shows trimming of 6 bases on V and 2 bases on J, plus 10 bases between the germline ends. The CDR3 contains 13 residues, cysteine and phenylalanine counted. Only the CDR3 DNA stays, 39 bases, in frame from base 1. Sequences SNHLY (CDR1) and FYNNEI (CDR2) are obtained from the germline V gene. Enrolling through a virtual design, the prospective study's participants ranged in age from roughly 18 to 95 years and lived across some 23 United States geographic areas. In the prospective study, participants were assigned to cohorts based on the clinical history participants reported in a screening survey and a study questionnaire. For ImmuneRACE Cohort 3, a participant was defined as recovered based on two consecutive negative NP/OP PCR tests, clearance by a healthcare professional, or resolution of symptoms. Mobile phlebotomists in the prospective study collected whole blood, serum and a nasopharyngeal or oropharyngeal swab from every participant. Additional blood draws and questionnaires over a 2-month period could optionally be provided by prospective study participants. Before DNA extraction, prospective study blood samples were shipped either frozen or at room temperature.

The TCR comes from a woman aged 25 to 45 who had recovered from COVID-19. The sample comprised PBMCs or T cells enriched from blood (not recorded which). The V and J genes are TRBV2 and TRBJ1-2; the D gene identity is not certain. The CDR3 in this case is CASSAGSNYGYTF. The nucleotide sequence reads TGTGCCAGCAGCGCGGGATCCAACTATGGCTACACCTTC.